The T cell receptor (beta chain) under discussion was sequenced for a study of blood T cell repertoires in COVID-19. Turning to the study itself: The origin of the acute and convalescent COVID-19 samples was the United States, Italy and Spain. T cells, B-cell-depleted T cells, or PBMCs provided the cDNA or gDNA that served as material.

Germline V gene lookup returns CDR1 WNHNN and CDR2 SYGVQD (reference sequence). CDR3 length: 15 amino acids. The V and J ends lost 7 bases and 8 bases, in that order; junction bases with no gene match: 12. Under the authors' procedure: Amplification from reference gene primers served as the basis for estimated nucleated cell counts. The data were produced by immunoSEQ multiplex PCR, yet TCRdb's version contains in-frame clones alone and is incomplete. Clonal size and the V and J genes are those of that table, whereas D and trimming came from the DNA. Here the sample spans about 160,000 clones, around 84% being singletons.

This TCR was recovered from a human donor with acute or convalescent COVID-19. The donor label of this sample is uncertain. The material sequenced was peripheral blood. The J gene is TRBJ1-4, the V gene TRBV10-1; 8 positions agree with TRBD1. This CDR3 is CASTPRQGRLEKLFF. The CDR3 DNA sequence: TGCGCCAGCACCCCTAGACAGGGGCGGCTAGAAAAACTGTTTTTT.